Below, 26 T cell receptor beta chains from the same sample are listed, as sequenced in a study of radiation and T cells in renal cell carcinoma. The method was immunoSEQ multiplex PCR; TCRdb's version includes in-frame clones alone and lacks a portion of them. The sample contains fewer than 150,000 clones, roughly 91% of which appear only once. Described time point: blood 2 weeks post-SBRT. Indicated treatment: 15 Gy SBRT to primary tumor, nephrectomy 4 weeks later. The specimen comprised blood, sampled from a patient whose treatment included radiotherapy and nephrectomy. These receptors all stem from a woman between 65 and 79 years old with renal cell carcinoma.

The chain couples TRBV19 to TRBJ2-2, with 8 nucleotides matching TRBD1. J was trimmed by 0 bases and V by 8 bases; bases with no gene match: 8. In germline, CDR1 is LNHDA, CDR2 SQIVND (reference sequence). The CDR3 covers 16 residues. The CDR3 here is CASGQGKSPNTGELFF. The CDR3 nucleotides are TGTGCCAGTGGACAGGGAAAATCCCCGAACACCGGGGAGCTGTTTTTT.

The CDR3 loop reads CASSYSDPRSGNTIYF. The CDR3 bases are TGTGCCAGCAGTTACTCGGACCCACGCTCTGGAAACACCATATATTTT. The rearrangement links TRBV6-5 to TRBJ1-3; no definite D call. With 0 bases removed from V and 0 bases from J, the gap between germline ends came to 9 bases. Per germline, CDR1 MNHEY and CDR2 SVGAGI. The CDR3 totals 16 residues.

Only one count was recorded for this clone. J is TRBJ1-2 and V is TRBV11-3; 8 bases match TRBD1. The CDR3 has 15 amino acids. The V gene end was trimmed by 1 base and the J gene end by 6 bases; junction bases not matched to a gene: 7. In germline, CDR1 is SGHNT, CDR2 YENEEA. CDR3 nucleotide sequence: TGTGCCAGCAGCTTAGGGACAGGGTCTCGTGATGGCTACACCTTC. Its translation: CASSLGTGSRDGYTF.

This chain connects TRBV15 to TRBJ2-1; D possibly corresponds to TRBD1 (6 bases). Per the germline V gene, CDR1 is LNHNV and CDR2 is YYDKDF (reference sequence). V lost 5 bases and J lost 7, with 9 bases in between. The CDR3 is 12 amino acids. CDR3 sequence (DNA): TGTGCCACCAGCGCTAGGGGGAATGAGCAGTTCTTC. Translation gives CATSARGNEQFF.

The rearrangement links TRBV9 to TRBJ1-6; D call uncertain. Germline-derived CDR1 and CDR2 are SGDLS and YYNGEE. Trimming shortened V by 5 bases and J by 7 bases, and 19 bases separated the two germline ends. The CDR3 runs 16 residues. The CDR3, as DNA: TGTGCCAGCAGTCGAGTCGGAGGTAGTAGGAATTCACCCCTCCACTTT. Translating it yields CASSRVGGSRNSPLHF.

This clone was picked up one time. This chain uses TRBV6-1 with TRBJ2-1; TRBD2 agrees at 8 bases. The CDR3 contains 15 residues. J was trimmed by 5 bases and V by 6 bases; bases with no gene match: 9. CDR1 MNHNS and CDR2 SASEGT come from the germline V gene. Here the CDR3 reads CASRVWLAGDNEQFF. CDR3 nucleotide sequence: TGTGCCAGCAGGGTTTGGCTAGCGGGCGACAATGAGCAGTTCTTC.

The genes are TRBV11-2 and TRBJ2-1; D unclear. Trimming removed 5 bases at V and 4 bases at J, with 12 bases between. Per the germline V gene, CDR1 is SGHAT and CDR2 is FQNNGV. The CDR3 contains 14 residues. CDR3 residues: CASSRTYFYNEQFF. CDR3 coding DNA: TGTGCCAGCAGCCGAACATATTTTTACAATGAGCAGTTCTTC.

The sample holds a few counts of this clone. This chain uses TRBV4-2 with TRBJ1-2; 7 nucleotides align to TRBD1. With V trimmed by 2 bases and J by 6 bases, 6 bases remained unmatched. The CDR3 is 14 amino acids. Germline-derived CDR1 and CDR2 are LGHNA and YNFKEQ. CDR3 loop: CASSQQGVRHGYTF. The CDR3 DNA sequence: TGTGCCAGCAGCCAACAGGGGGTGAGACATGGCTACACCTTC.

The CDR3 coding sequence is TGTGCCAGCAGCTTGGAAAGCCAGGGAGTGTATTCACCCCTCCACTTT. The encoded protein is CASSLESQGVYSPLHF. The V gene is TRBV5-4, the J gene TRBJ1-6; the D gene is possibly TRBD1 (5 bases). The V gene lost 0 bases and the J gene lost 8 bases, with 15 bases spanning the gap. The length of the CDR3 is 16 residues. Germline values: CDR1 SGHNT, CDR2 YYREEE (reference sequence).

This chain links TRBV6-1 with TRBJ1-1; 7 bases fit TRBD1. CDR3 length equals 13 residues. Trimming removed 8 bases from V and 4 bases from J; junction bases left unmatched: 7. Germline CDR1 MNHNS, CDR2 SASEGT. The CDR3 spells CASGRGVFTEAFF. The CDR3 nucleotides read TGTGCCAGCGGCAGGGGGGTGTTCACTGAAGCTTTCTTT.

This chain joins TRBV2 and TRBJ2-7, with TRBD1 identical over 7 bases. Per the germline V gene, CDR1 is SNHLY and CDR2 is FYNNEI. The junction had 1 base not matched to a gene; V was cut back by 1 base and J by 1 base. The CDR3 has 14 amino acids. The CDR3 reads CASSEGTGSYEQYF. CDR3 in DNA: TGTGCCAGCAGTGAAGGGACAGGTTCCTACGAGCAGTACTTC.

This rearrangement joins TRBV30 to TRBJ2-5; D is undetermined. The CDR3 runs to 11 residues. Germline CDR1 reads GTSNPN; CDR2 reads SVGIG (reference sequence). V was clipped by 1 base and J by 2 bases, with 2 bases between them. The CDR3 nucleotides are TGTGCCTGGAGTGAACAAGAGACCCAGTACTTC. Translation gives CAWSEQETQYF.

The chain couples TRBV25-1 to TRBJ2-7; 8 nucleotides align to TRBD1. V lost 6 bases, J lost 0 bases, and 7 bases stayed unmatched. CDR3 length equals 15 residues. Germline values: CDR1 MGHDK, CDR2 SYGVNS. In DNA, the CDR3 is TGTGCCAGCAGACCCCGGGACAGGAGCTCCTACGAGCAGTACTTC. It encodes CASRPRDRSSYEQYF.

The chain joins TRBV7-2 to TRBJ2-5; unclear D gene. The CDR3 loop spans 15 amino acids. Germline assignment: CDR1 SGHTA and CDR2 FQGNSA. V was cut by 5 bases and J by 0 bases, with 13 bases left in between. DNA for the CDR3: TGTGCCAGCAGCCAACTCTCGAAGTACCAAGAGACCCAGTACTTC. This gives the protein CASSQLSKYQETQYF.

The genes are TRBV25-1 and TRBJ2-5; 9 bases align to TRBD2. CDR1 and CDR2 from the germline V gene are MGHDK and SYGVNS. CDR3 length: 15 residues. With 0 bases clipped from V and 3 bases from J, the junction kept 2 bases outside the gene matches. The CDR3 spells CASSEYGGGEETQYF. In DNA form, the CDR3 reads TGTGCCAGCAGTGAATACGGCGGGGGGGAAGAGACCCAGTACTTC. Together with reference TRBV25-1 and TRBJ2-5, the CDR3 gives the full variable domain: EADIYQTPRYLVIGTGKKITLECSQTMGHDKMYWYQQDPGMELHLIHYSYGVNSTEKGDLSSESTVSRIRTEHFPLTLESARPSHTSQYLCASSEYGGGEETQYFGPGTRLLVL.

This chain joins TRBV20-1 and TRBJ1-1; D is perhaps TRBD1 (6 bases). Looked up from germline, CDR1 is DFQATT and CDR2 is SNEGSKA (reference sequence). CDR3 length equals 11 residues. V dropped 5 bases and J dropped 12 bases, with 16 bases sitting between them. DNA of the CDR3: TGCAGTGCTCGCTCAGGACAGAAACCTTTCTTT. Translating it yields CSARSGQKPFF.

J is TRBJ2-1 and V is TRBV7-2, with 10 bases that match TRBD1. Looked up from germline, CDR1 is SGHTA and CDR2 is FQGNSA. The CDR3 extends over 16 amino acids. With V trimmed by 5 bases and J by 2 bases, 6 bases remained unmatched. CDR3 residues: CASSPRGQGAYNEQFF. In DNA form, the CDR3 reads TGTGCCAGCAGCCCTAGAGGACAGGGGGCCTACAATGAGCAGTTCTTC.

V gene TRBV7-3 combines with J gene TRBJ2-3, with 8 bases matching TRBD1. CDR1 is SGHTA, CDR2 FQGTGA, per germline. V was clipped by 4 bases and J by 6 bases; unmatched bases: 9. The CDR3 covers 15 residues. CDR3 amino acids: CASSSGQGNGDTQYF. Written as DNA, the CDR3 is TGTGCCAGCAGCTCCGGACAGGGTAATGGGGATACGCAGTATTTT.

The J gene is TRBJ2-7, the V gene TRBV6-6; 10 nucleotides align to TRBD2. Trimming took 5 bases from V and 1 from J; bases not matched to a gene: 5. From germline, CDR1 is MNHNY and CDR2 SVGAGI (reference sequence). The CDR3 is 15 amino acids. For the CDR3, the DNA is TGTGCCAGCAGTACAAGACTAGCGGGTTCCTACGAGCAGTACTTC. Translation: CASSTRLAGSYEQYF.

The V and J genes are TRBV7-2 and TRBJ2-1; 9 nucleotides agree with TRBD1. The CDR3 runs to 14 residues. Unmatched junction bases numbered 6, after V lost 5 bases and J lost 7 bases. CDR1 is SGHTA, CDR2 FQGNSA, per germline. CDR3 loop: CASSTGQGINEQFF. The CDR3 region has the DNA TGTGCCAGCAGCACCGGACAGGGGATTAATGAGCAGTTCTTC.

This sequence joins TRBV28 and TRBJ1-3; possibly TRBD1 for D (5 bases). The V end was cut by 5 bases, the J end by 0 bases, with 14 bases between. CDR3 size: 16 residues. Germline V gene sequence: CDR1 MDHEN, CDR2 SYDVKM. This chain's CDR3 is CASSPAQVSSGNTIYF. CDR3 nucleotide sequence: TGTGCCAGCAGTCCGGCACAGGTTTCCTCTGGAAACACCATATATTTT.

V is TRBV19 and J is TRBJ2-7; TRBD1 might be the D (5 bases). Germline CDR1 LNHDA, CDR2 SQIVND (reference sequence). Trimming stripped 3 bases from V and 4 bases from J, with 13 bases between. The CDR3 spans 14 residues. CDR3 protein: CASSMRQTQYEQYF. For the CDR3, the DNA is TGTGCCAGTAGTATGAGACAGACTCAATACGAGCAGTACTTC. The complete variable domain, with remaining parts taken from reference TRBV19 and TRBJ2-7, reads DGGITQSPKYLFRKEGQNVTLSCEQNLNHDAMYWYRQDPGQGLRLIYYSQIVNDFQKGDIAEGYSVSREKKESFPLTVTSAQKNPTAFYLCASSMRQTQYEQYFGPGTRLTVT.

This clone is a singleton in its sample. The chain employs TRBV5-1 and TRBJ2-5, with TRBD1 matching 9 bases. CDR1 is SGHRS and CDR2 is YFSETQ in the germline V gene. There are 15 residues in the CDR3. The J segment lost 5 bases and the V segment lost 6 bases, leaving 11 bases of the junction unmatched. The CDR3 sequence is CASTTGGTFVETQYF. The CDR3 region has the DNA TGCGCCAGCACCACAGGGGGCACCTTCGTGGAGACCCAGTACTTC.

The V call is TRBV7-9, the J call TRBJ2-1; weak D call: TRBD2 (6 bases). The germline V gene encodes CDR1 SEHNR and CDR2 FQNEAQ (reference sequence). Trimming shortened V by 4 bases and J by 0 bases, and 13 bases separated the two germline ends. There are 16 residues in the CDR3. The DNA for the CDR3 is TGTGCCAGCAGCTCCCGGGACTTTTACTCCTACAATGAGCAGTTCTTC. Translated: CASSSRDFYSYNEQFF.

The CDR3 DNA follows: TGTGCCAGCAGCGTAGTGAGCGGGTCCACCGGAGATACGCAGTATTTT. Its translation: CASSVVSGSTGDTQYF. The chain is built from TRBV9 and TRBJ2-3, with D maybe TRBD2 (6 bases). Germline CDR1 SGDLS, CDR2 YYNGEE. The CDR3 covers 16 residues. Trimming removed 0 bases from V and 5 bases from J, with 16 bases in between.

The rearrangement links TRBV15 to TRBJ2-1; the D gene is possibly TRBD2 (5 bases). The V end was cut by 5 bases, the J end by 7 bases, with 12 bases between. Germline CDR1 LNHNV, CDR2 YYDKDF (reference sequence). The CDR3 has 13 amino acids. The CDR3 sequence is CATSSRGYNEQFF. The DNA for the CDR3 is TGTGCCACCAGCTCCCGAGGGTATAATGAGCAGTTCTTC.